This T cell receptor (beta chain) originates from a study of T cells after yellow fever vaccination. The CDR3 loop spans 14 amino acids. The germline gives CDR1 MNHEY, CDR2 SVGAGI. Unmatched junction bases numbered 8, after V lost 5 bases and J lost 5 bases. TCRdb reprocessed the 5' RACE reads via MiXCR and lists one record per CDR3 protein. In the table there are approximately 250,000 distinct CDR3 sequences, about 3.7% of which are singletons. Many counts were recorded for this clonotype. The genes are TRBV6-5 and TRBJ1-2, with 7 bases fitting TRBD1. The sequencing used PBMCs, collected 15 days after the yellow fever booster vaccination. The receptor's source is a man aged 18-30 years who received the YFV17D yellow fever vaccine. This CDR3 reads CASSVTGQGYGYTF. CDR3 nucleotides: TGTGCCAGCAGTGTGACAGGGCAGGGATATGGCTACACCTTC.